A single sample is the source of the 12 T cell receptor beta chains below, sequenced in a study of T cell repertoires in cytomegalovirus infection. MiXCR was run by TCRdb on the reads, yielding one entry per CDR3 protein. Among about 78,000 distinct CDR3 sequences listed, roughly 40% were seen once. These receptors' targets are unknown. Here the sequenced sample was CD8+ T cells from cultured PBMCs, taken from culture after CMV antigen stimulation. The receptor set was obtained from a human donor in good health (CMV status not recorded). Some clones in this sample may be carry-over from other donors' samples.

The V gene is TRBV11-2, the J gene TRBJ2-3; D is unclear. Trimming stripped 5 bases from V and 2 bases from J, with 8 bases between. The CDR3 extends over 13 amino acids. Germline V gene lookup returns CDR1 SGHAT and CDR2 FQNNGV. CDR3 amino acids: CASSPHVTDTQYF. The DNA of the CDR3 is TGTGCCAGCAGCCCTCATGTCACAGATACGCAGTATTTT.

This clonotype has only a few counts. This rearrangement joins TRBV6-2 or TRBV6-3 to TRBJ2-7; 7 positions match TRBD1. V lost 6 bases, J lost 2 bases, and 10 bases stayed unmatched. Germline V CDR1 and CDR2: MNHEY, SVGEGT. The CDR3 runs 15 residues. The CDR3 DNA reads TGTGCCAGCAGGACTTTGACAGGGAACGCCTACGAGCAGTACTTC. This codes for CASRTLTGNAYEQYF.

The chain employs TRBV25-1 and TRBJ1-2; the D is unclear. CDR3 size: 13 residues. From germline, CDR1 is MGHDK and CDR2 SYGVNS. Trimming took off 5 bases at V and 4 bases at J, with 11 bases between the two ends. The CDR3 here is CASSSWESYGYTF. In DNA, the CDR3 is TGTGCCAGCAGTTCCTGGGAAAGCTATGGCTACACCTTC.

This chain uses TRBV4-1 with TRBJ2-2; no clear D gene. The germline V and J ends were trimmed by 0 bases and 7 bases, with 9 bases remaining between them. The germline CDR1 and CDR2 sequences are MGHRA and YSYEKL. The length of the CDR3 is 14 residues. CDR3 sequence: CASSQENSGGELFF. In DNA form, the CDR3 reads TGCGCCAGCAGCCAAGAGAACAGTGGCGGGGAGCTGTTTTTT.

This sequence joins TRBV5-4 and TRBJ2-5; D is possibly TRBD1 or TRBD2 (5 bases each). Germline V gene lookup returns CDR1 SGHNT and CDR2 YYREEE (reference sequence). V gave up 2 bases and J gave up 4 bases, with 15 bases separating them. CDR3 size: 15 residues. CDR3 region: CASSFSRGAGETQYF. CDR3 sequence (DNA): TGTGCCAGCAGCTTTTCGAGGGGCGCGGGAGAGACCCAGTACTTC.

The V call is TRBV4-1, the J call TRBJ2-1, with 14 positions matching TRBD2. Germline values: CDR1 MGHRA, CDR2 YSYEKL. The CDR3 spans 18 residues. The junction had 4 bases not matched to a gene; V was cut back by 2 bases and J by 1 base. The chain's CDR3 is CASSQWTSGGSSYNEQFF. The CDR3, as DNA: TGCGCCAGCAGCCAATGGACTAGCGGGGGGTCTTCCTACAATGAGCAGTTCTTC.

Many counts were recorded for this clonotype. The V call is TRBV7-2, the J call TRBJ1-2, with no clear D. V lost 8 bases and J 2 bases, leaving 9 bases between the germline ends. The V gene's germline CDR1 is SGHTA and CDR2 FQGNSA. CDR3 length equals 12 residues. The CDR3 coding sequence is TGTGCCAGCCACGGAGCAAACTATGGCTACACCTTC. This codes for CASHGANYGYTF.

This clonotype has a handful of counts. The V call is TRBV7-6, the J call TRBJ2-7; D might be TRBD1 (6 bases). Germline V gene data show CDR1 as SGHVS and CDR2 as FNYEAQ. The V end was cut by 5 bases, the J end by 0 bases, with 17 bases between. The CDR3 spans 16 residues. The CDR3 DNA reads as TGTGCCAGCAGCACCCCTGGTGGGGGCCGCTCCTACGAGCAGTACTTC. This codes for CASSTPGGGRSYEQYF.

This clonotype was picked up a small number of times. The chain employs TRBV11-2 and TRBJ2-7; 7 bases are a match to TRBD2. CDR3 length equals 19 residues. V dropped 5 bases and J dropped 2; count of bases not matched to a gene: 21. CDR1 SGHAT and CDR2 FQNNGV come from the germline V gene. CDR3 region: CASSTPREGVSLGAYEQYF. CDR3 nucleotides: TGTGCCAGCAGCACCCCCAGGGAGGGAGTTTCCTTGGGGGCCTACGAGCAGTACTTC. The whole variable domain, filled in from reference TRBV11-2 and TRBJ2-7, reads EAGVAQSPRYKIIEKRQSVAFWCNPISGHATLYWYQQILGQGPKLLIQFQNNGVVDDSQLPKDRFSAERLKGVDSTLKIQPAKLEDSAVYLCASSTPREGVSLGAYEQYFGPGTRLTVT.

The V call is TRBV9, the J call TRBJ1-1; D perhaps matches TRBD1 (5 bases). This CDR3 has 14 amino acids. In germline, CDR1 is SGDLS, CDR2 YYNGEE. V lost 4 bases and J 5 bases, leaving 15 bases between the germline ends. The CDR3 is CASSPGTRGTEAFF. The CDR3 nucleotides are TGTGCCAGCAGCCCCGGGACCCGCGGGACTGAAGCTTTCTTT.

The chain couples TRBV4-1 to TRBJ2-7; D unresolved. This CDR3 spans 14 amino acids. With 0 bases removed from V and 5 bases from J, the gap between germline ends came to 11 bases. CDR1 and CDR2 from the germline V gene are MGHRA and YSYEKL. The CDR3: CASSQESFADEQYF. In nucleotides, the CDR3 is TGCGCCAGCAGCCAAGAAAGCTTTGCCGACGAGCAGTACTTC.

This clonotype has just a few counts. This chain joins TRBV28 and TRBJ1-6; D call uncertain. Germline CDR1 reads MDHEN; CDR2 reads SYDVKM. The ends were cut back, 2 bases at V and 10 bases at J, with 9 bases in the middle. This CDR3 comprises 13 residues. The CDR3 loop reads CASSLMGGSPLHF. The CDR3 DNA is TGTGCCAGCAGTTTAATGGGTGGATCACCCCTCCACTTT.